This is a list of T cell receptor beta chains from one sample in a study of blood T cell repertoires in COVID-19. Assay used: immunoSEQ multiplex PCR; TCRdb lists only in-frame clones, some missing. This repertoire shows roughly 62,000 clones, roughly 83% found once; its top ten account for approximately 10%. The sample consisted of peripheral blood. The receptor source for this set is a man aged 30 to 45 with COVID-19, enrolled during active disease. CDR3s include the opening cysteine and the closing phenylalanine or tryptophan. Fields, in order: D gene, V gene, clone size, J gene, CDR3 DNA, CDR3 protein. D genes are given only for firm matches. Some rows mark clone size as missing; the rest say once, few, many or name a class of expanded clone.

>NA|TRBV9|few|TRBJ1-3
TGTGCCAGCAGCGTGACAGGTTCCTCTGGAAACACCATATATTTT
CASSVTGSSGNTIYF
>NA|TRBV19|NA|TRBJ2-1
TGTGCCAGTAGTATTATACATCGGGACAATGAGCAGTTCTTC
CASSIIHRDNEQFF
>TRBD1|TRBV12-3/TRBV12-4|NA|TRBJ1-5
TGTGCCAGCAGGGAGACAGGGAATCAGCCCCAGCATTTT
CASRETGNQPQHF
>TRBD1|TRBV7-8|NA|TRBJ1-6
TGTGCCAGCAGTCGGACAGGGGATTCACCCCTCCACTTT
CASSRTGDSPLHF
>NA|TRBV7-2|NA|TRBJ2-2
TGTGCCAGCAGCTCAATGAGGACAGCGAACACCGGGGAGCTGTTTTTT
CASSSMRTANTGELFF
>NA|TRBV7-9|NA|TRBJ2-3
TGTGCCAGCATCTCTGCAGATACGCAGTATTTT
CASISADTQYF
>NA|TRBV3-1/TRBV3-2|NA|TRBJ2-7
TGTGCCAGCAGCCAAGGCGCGGCCTACGAGCAGTACTTC
CASSQGAAYEQYF
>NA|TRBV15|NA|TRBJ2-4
TGTGCCACCAGCACCGACCCTCGGGGTAAAAACATTCAGTACTTC
CATSTDPRGKNIQYF
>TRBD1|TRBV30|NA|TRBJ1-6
TGTGCCACGACCGGGACAGTAAATTCACCCCTCCACTTT
CATTGTVNSPLHF
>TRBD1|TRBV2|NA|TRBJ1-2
TGTGCCAGCAGCTCAGTTGGGACAGGGCTAAACTATGGCTACACCTTC
CASSSVGTGLNYGYTF
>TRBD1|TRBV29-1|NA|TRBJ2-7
TGCAGCGTGGAAACCGGGACAGGGGTGTACGAGCAGTACTTC
CSVETGTGVYEQYF
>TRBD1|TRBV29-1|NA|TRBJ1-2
TGCAGCGCCCTTAGACAGGGTCTGTATGGCTACACCTTC
CSALRQGLYGYTF
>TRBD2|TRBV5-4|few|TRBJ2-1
TGTGCCAGCGGCCAGGGGGGAATAGCGGGGGTCAATGAGCAGTTCTTC
CASGQGGIAGVNEQFF
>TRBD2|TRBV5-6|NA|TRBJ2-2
TGTGCCAGCAGCTCGCTAATGAGCGGGGACGGCGGGGAGCTGTTTTTT
CASSSLMSGDGGELFF
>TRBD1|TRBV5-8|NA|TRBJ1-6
TGTGCCAGCAGCGAATCCCGGGACAGTAATTCACCCCTCCACTTT
CASSESRDSNSPLHF
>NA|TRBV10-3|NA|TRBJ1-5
TGTGCCATCAGTGAGTCCACAGGCAATCAGCCCCAGCATTTT
CAISESTGNQPQHF
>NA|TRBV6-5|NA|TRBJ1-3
TGTGCCAGCAGATCGGGGGACACCATATATTTT
CASRSGDTIYF
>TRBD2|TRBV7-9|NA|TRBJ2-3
TGTGCCAGCTATCGACTAGCGGGAGGGCGCACAGATACGCAGTATTTT
CASYRLAGGRTDTQYF
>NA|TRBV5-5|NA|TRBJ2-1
TGTGCCAGCAGCTTGGCGGGAGCCCCCTACAATGAGCAGTTCTTC
CASSLAGAPYNEQFF
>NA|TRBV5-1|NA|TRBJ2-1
TGCGCCAGCAGCTTGGGGACGCCAAGGGGCAATGAGCAGTTCTTC
CASSLGTPRGNEQFF
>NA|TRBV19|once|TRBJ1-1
TGTGCCAGTAGTGCCGGACAGCTTGGAATGAACACTGAAGCTTTCTTT
CASSAGQLGMNTEAFF
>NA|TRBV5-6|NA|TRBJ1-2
TGTGCCAGCAGCTTGAACAGAGTAGTCTATGGCTACACCTTC
CASSLNRVVYGYTF
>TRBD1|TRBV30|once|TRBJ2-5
TGTGCCTGGAGTGTACTACAGGGGGCCGGAGAGACCCAGTACTTC
CAWSVLQGAGETQYF
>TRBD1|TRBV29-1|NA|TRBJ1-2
TGCAGCGTTGCAGGACAGGGGCAGGACTATGGCTACACCTTC
CSVAGQGQDYGYTF
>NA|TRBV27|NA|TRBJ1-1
TGTGCCAGCAGTCTGAGCTTTTCGAACACTGAAGCTTTCTTT
CASSLSFSNTEAFF
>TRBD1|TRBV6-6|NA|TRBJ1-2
TGTGCCAGCAGTAAGGGACAGAACTATGGCTACACCTTC
CASSKGQNYGYTF
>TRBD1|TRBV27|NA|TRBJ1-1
TGTGCCAGCAGTCCCGGGACAGGAGCTACTGAAGCTTTCTTT
CASSPGTGATEAFF
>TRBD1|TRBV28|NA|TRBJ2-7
TGTGCCAGCAGTTTATGGGGACAGGGATCCGAGCAGTACTTC
CASSLWGQGSEQYF
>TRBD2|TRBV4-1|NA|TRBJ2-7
TGCGCCAGCAGCCAGGAGAGCGGGAGCATATACGAGCAGTACTTC
CASSQESGSIYEQYF
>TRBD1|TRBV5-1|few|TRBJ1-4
TGCGCCAGCAGCTTAACACCCATCCGACAGGGATCAACTAATGAAAAACTGTTTTTT
CASSLTPIRQGSTNEKLFF
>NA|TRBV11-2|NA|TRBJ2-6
TGTGCCAGCAGCTTAGAATTCGTACAGCTCTCTGGGGCCAACGTCCTGACTTTC
CASSLEFVQLSGANVLTF
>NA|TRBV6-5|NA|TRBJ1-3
TGTGCCAGCACCCTAAGGGCAGGGTACGGAAACACCATATATTTT
CASTLRAGYGNTIYF
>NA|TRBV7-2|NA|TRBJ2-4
TGTGCCAGCAGCCCAGGAGGGGTCAAAAACATTCAGTACTTC
CASSPGGVKNIQYF
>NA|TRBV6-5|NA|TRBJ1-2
TGTGCCAGCAGTAAACCCCCCAGGGTTAACTATGGCTACACCTTC
CASSKPPRVNYGYTF